A single sample is the source of the 2 T cell receptor beta chains below, sequenced in a study of T cells in Graves' hyperthyroidism and ophthalmopathy. TCR beta CDR3 region amplification was performed from RNA transcripts. The HTBI primer set was used in a first-round RT-PCR of the TCR CDR3. MiXCR, applied by TCRdb to the multiplex PCR reads, yields one record per CDR3 protein. The table records 300,000 to 400,000 distinct CDR3 sequences, 15% to 20% of them present only once. Sequencing was done on a sample of blood. The receptor source for this set is a woman between 45 and 60 years old with Graves' hyperthyroidism.

The chain combines TRBV6-1 with TRBJ2-1; 12 bases are shared with TRBD2. Germline CDR1 is MNHNS and CDR2 is SASEGT. V dropped 2 bases and J dropped 10; count of bases not matched to a gene: 6. The length of the CDR3 is 15 residues. CDR3 protein: CASSENASGRGEQFF. For the CDR3, the DNA is TGTGCCAGCAGTGAAAACGCTAGCGGGAGGGGCGAGCAGTTCTTC.

This clonotype was observed many times. The genes are TRBV6-1 and TRBJ1-5; a weak D match, TRBD1 (6 bases). Trimming left V 6 bases short and J 0 bases short, with 12 bases between. The CDR3 extends over 15 amino acids. The germline CDR1 and CDR2 sequences are MNHNS and SASEGT. The CDR3 protein is CASRLGQSSNQPQHF. CDR3 nucleotides: TGTGCCAGCAGACTTGGACAGAGTAGCAATCAGCCCCAGCATTTT.